This T cell receptor (beta chain) was captured in a study of shared clonotypes between healthy human individuals. Study observations and caveats: Blood was the sole source, and tissue repertoires probably differ.

Clones were sequenced by immunoSEQ multiplex PCR, and TCRdb holds only the in-frame ones, with some missing. This table has over 1.4 million clones, approximately 97% appearing once. CDR1 and CDR2 (germline): SGHTA, FQGTGA. CDR3 length equals 16 residues. Deletions cut 5 bases from V and 3 bases from J, with 18 bases between. About this clone itself: No antigen is known for it.

The TCR sequence derives from a young man in good health. The chain is built from TRBV7-3 and TRBJ2-3, with a possible D match to TRBD1 (5 bases). Material for sequencing was naive CD4+ T cells sorted from blood. Subset defined: CD45RA+ positively selected. The CDR3, as DNA: TGTGCCAGCAGCCTTATCAGGGCCCCCGAGACAGATACGCAGTATTTT. It translates to CASSLIRAPETDTQYF.